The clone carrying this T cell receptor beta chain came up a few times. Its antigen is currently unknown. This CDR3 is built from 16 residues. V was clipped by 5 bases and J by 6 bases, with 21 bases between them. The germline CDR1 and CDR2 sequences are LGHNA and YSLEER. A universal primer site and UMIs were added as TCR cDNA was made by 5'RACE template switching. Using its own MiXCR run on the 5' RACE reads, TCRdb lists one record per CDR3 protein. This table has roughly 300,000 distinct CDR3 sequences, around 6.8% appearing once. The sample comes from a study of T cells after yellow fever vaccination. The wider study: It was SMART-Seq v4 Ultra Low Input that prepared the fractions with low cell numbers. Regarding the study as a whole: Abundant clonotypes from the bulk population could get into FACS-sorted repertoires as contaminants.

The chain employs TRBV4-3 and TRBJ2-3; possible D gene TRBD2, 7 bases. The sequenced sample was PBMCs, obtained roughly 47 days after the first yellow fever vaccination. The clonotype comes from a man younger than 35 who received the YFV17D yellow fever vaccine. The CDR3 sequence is CASSSYPRGRGDTQYF. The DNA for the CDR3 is TGCGCCAGCAGCTCATACCCCCGGGGGCGGGGGGATACGCAGTATTTT.